The 29 T cell receptor beta chains listed next were all sequenced from one sample in a study of T cells in Graves' hyperthyroidism and ophthalmopathy. The source material, RNA transcripts, was used to amplify TCR beta CDR3 regions. TCR CDR3 regions were first amplified by RT-PCR with HTBI primers. TCRdb itself ran the multiplex PCR reads through MiXCR, one entry per CDR3 protein. Of approximately 560,000 distinct CDR3 sequences listed, more than 45% are singletons. Source material: peripheral blood or thyroid tissue (not recorded which). These receptors all come from a woman aged 18-29 years with Graves' hyperthyroidism.

J is TRBJ2-7 and V is TRBV7-3; maybe TRBD1 (6 bases). Trimming took off 6 bases at V and 5 bases at J, with 11 bases between the two ends. In germline, CDR1 is SGHTA, CDR2 FQGTGA. This CDR3 comprises 12 residues. CDR3 sequence: CASRLGTNEQYF. CDR3 DNA sequence: TGTGCCAGCAGGCTTGGGACAAACGAGCAGTACTTC.

This chain links TRBV7-2 with TRBJ2-7, with a possible D match to TRBD2 (6 bases). The CDR3 length is 15 residues. The V gene's germline CDR1 is SGHTA and CDR2 FQGNSA. Trimming stripped 6 bases from V and 3 bases from J, with 18 bases between. The CDR3 is CASSSRLVFGYEQYF. The CDR3 nucleotides read TGTGCCAGCAGTTCTCGACTAGTTTTTGGCTACGAGCAGTACTTC.

As regards this clonotype: A read error is possible here, since a much larger clone lies one base away. The chain links TRBV7-7 to TRBJ1-4; 9 nucleotides line up with TRBD1. V lost 7 bases, J lost 8 bases, and 5 bases stayed unmatched. There are 13 residues in the CDR3. Germline V gene lookup returns CDR1 SSHAT and CDR2 FNYEAQ (reference sequence). As DNA, the CDR3 is TGTGCCAGCACCGGGACAGGGAGCGAAAAACTGTTTTTT. As protein: CASTGTGSEKLFF. The full variable domain, its missing parts supplied by reference TRBV7-7 and TRBJ1-4, is GAGVSQSPRYKVTKRGQDVTLRCDPISSHATLYWYQQALGQGPEFLTYFNYEAQPDKSGLPSDRFSAERPEGSISTLTIQRTEQRDSAMYRCASTGTGSEKLFFGSGTQLSVL.

This clonotype has a handful of counts. This chain connects TRBV10-3 to TRBJ2-2; D is ambiguous. The CDR3 spans 12 residues. Germline loops: CDR1 ENHRY, CDR2 SYGVKD. V was cut by 3 bases and J by 8 bases, with 7 bases left in between. The CDR3 DNA sequence: TGTGCCATCAGTGAAGTTCAGGGGGAGCTGTTTTTT. Amino acids: CAISEVQGELFF.

This clonotype was seen only once. The J gene is TRBJ2-7, the V gene TRBV25-1; 9 positions agree with TRBD2. With 4 bases clipped from V and 3 bases from J, the junction kept 7 bases outside the gene matches. This CDR3 has 15 residues. Germline CDR1 and CDR2: MGHDK and SYGVNS. Here the CDR3 reads CASSGTGGRDYEQYF. As DNA, the CDR3 is TGTGCCAGCAGTGGTACCGGCGGGAGGGACTACGAGCAGTACTTC.

This clonotype was counted only a few times. The CDR3 reads CASSLAWGDETQYF. CDR3 DNA sequence: TGTGCCAGCAGCTTGGCCTGGGGGGATGAGACCCAGTACTTC. This chain joins TRBV5-5 and TRBJ2-5; D perhaps matches TRBD2 (6 bases). The V end was cut by 0 bases, the J end by 5 bases, with 11 bases between. From germline, CDR1 is SGHKS and CDR2 YYEKEE (reference sequence). This CDR3 region has 14 residues.

This clonotype was detected a few times. The rearrangement links TRBV4-2 to TRBJ1-2; D ambiguous. From germline, CDR1 is LGHNA and CDR2 YNFKEQ. There are 14 residues in the CDR3. Between the trimmed V and J ends, which lost 0 bases and 2 bases, there was a span of 7 bases. The CDR3 spells CASSQDSANYGYTF. Written as DNA, the CDR3 is TGTGCCAGCAGCCAAGATTCCGCAAACTATGGCTACACCTTC.

This clonotype was seen many times. The chain uses TRBV2 and TRBJ2-2; D might be TRBD1 (5 bases). V lost 5 bases and J 4 bases, leaving 11 bases between the germline ends. This CDR3 has 14 residues. Germline V gene lookup returns CDR1 SNHLY and CDR2 FYNNEI. The CDR3 spells CASSPGRVTGELFF. CDR3 nucleotide sequence: TGTGCCAGCAGTCCAGGCAGGGTCACCGGGGAGCTGTTTTTT.

This clonotype was observed a handful of times. The chain combines TRBV19 with TRBJ1-5; a possible D gene is TRBD1 (5 bases). V lost 10 bases and J lost 7, with 17 bases in between. The CDR3 consists of 13 residues. Germline assignment: CDR1 LNHDA and CDR2 SQIVND (reference sequence). In DNA, the CDR3 is TGTGCCACCCGGGGGGTGGGGAGACAGCCCCAGCATTTT. Amino acid sequence: CATRGVGRQPQHF.

Only a few counts were recorded for this clonotype. The chain carries TRBV19 and TRBJ1-1, with D unclear. V was clipped by 5 bases and J by 3 bases, with 10 bases between them. The CDR3 totals 13 residues. Germline CDR1 and CDR2: LNHDA and SQIVND (reference sequence). CDR3 bases: TGTGCCAGTAGTGACACATGGGACACTGAAGCTTTCTTT. As protein: CASSDTWDTEAFF.

In its sample, this clonotype was seen a few times. The rearrangement joins TRBV20-1 to TRBJ1-1, with D perhaps matching TRBD1 (5 bases). The germline gives CDR1 DFQATT, CDR2 SNEGSKA (reference sequence). Deletions cut 5 bases from V and 3 bases from J, with 16 bases between. The CDR3 loop spans 14 amino acids. The CDR3, as DNA: TGCAGTGCTGGGGCAGGTCCGGGGGACACTGAAGCTTTCTTT. Its translation: CSAGAGPGDTEAFF.

This chain joins TRBV7-3 and TRBJ1-1; 11 bases are a match to TRBD1. The germline V gene has CDR1 SGHTA and CDR2 FQGTGA. Losses at the gene ends were 5 bases for V and 11 bases for J; bases not matched to a gene: 13. The length of the CDR3 is 15 residues. The CDR3 spells CASSVGSRDRGDAFF. The CDR3 nucleotides are TGTGCCAGCAGCGTTGGAAGCCGGGACAGGGGGGACGCTTTCTTT. The entire variable domain, with the rest obtained from reference TRBV7-3 and TRBJ1-1, is as follows: GAGVSQTPSNKVTEKGKYVELRCDPISGHTALYWYRQSLGQGPEFLIYFQGTGAADDSGLPNDRFFAVRPEGSVSTLKIQRTERGDSAVYLCASSVGSRDRGDAFFGQGTRLTVV.

The V call is TRBV29-1, the J call TRBJ2-2; D is perhaps TRBD2 (6 bases). V lost 7 bases and J lost 5, with 11 bases in between. The CDR3 covers 12 residues. Germline values: CDR1 SQVTM, CDR2 ANQGSEA. This CDR3 is CSAEGRTGELFF. The CDR3 coding sequence is TGCAGCGCGGAGGGGAGGACCGGGGAGCTGTTTTTT.

For this clonotype: A junction end diverges from the germline sequence, so it may reflect a read error. The V and J genes are TRBV7-2 and TRBJ2-2; D is tentatively TRBD1 or TRBD2 (6 bases each). CDR1 is SGHTA, CDR2 FQGNSA, per germline. The CDR3 is made up of 16 amino acids. The CDR3 nucleotides are TGCGCCAGCAGCCAAGTGACTAGGGGGTACACCGGGGAGCTGTTTTTT. Translating gives CASSQVTRGYTGELFF.

Many counts were recorded for this clonotype. The chain employs TRBV5-4 and TRBJ1-2, with 7 positions matching TRBD1. The trim removed 0 bases at V and 7 bases at J, leaving 6 bases unmatched. The CDR3 consists of 14 residues. CDR1 is SGHNT, CDR2 YYREEE, per germline (reference sequence). The CDR3 reads CASSLDRGNGGYTF. The CDR3 DNA reads TGTGCCAGCAGCTTGGACAGGGGCAACGGTGGCTACACCTTC.

This clonotype turned up a few times. The chain couples TRBV6-5 to TRBJ1-5; unclear D gene. This CDR3 has 11 amino acids. Trimming pared 8 bases from V and 7 bases from J, leaving 9 bases between. Germline CDR1 is MNHEY and CDR2 is SVGAGI. Here the CDR3 DNA reads TGTGCCAGCCTTCGGGTACAGCCCCAGCATTTT. Translation gives CASLRVQPQHF.

This clonotype turned up a few times. V usage is TRBV15 and J usage is TRBJ2-2; D might be TRBD1 (6 bases). Looked up from germline, CDR1 is LNHNV and CDR2 is YYDKDF (reference sequence). V was clipped by 0 bases and J by 1 base, with 18 bases between them. The CDR3 contains 19 residues. In DNA form, the CDR3 reads TGTGCCACCAGCAGAGATTCCTTACACCCACAGGGGAACACCGGGGAGCTGTTTTTT. It encodes CATSRDSLHPQGNTGELFF.

The gene calls are TRBV25-1 and TRBJ1-5; D is uncertain. The V gene lost 6 bases and the J gene lost 6 bases, with 15 bases spanning the gap. The germline V gene encodes CDR1 MGHDK and CDR2 SYGVNS. This CDR3 spans 14 amino acids. CDR3 residues: CASSITKGTQPQHF. CDR3 bases: TGTGCCAGCAGCATTACTAAGGGAACTCAGCCCCAGCATTTT.

Remarks on this clonotype: This likely comes from a read error, as the CDR3 has no conserved phenylalanine or tryptophan at its end. The DNA is omitted, as the CDR3 cannot be located on it reliably, and the CDR3 follows TCRdb's listing. The chain's CDR3 is CASSEYLG. This chain joins TRBV25-1 and TRBJ2-7. The CDR3 is 8 amino acids in total, end residues counted. CDR1 is MGHDK and CDR2 is SYGVNS in the germline V gene.

This sequence joins TRBV4-2 and TRBJ1-5, with D perhaps matching TRBD1 (5 bases). Germline loops: CDR1 LGHNA, CDR2 YNFKEQ. V dropped 0 bases and J dropped 7 bases, with 19 bases sitting between them. The CDR3 length is 17 residues. CDR3 loop: CASSQDNTGQWTQPQHF. The CDR3, as DNA: TGTGCCAGCAGCCAAGATAATACGGGGCAGTGGACACAGCCCCAGCATTTT.

In the case of this clonotype: Germline is not matched at one junction end, which may reflect a read error. This rearrangement joins TRBV12-3 or TRBV12-4 to TRBJ2-5; 9 bases align to TRBD2. The CDR3 loop spans 14 amino acids. CDR3 sequence (DNA): TGTGCCAGCAGTGTAGCGGGGGCGCGAGAGACCCAGTACTTC. It encodes CASSVAGARETQYF.

This clonotype appeared once. The genes are TRBV15 and TRBJ1-4, with a tentative D call TRBD1 (5 bases). CDR1 is LNHNV, CDR2 YYDKDF, per germline (reference sequence). The V end was cut by 3 bases, the J end by 8 bases, with 10 bases between. The CDR3 contains 13 residues. CDR3 sequence: CATSSGADEKLFF. The CDR3 bases are TGTGCCACCAGCAGTGGGGCAGACGAAAAACTGTTTTTT.

On this clonotype: The junction departs from the called germline gene at one end, perhaps through a read error. The genes are TRBV25-1 and TRBJ1-1; 7 positions agree with TRBD1. Per germline, CDR1 MGHDK and CDR2 SYGVNS. CDR3 length equals 12 residues. The CDR3: CASSGGQIEDFF. CDR3 bases: TGTGCCAGCAGTGGGGGACAGATTGAAGATTTCTTT.

On this clonotype: A read error may account for a junction end that differs from germline. This rearrangement joins TRBV5-1 to TRBJ2-5; D unclear. The CDR3 is made up of 13 amino acids. Germline assignment: CDR1 SGHRS and CDR2 YFSETQ. The CDR3 DNA sequence: TGCGCCAGCAGAATGGCCAACCAAGGGACCCAGTACTTC. Amino acids: CASRMANQGTQYF.

The chain is built from TRBV7-3 and TRBJ1-1; unclear D gene. There are 13 residues in the CDR3. V lost 8 bases and J lost 3, with 13 bases in between. Germline CDR1 and CDR2: SGHTA and FQGTGA. The CDR3 sequence: CASSRDTDTEAFF. Here the CDR3 DNA reads TGTGCCAGCTCACGTGACACTGACACTGAAGCTTTCTTT.

The chain carries TRBV20-1 and TRBJ1-3, with unresolved D. CDR3 length: 15 amino acids. Per germline, CDR1 DFQATT and CDR2 SNEGSKA (reference sequence). Trimming removed 0 bases at V and 5 bases at J, with 14 bases between. DNA of the CDR3: TGCAGTGCTAGAGATCTTGGCCATTCTCGAAACACCATATATTTT. Protein product: CSARDLGHSRNTIYF.

The sample holds many counts of this clonotype. The chain is built from TRBV7-2 and TRBJ2-2; tentative D call: TRBD1 (5 bases). This CDR3 is 14 amino acids long. Germline CDR1 SGHTA, CDR2 FQGNSA. The ends were cut back, 8 bases at V and 0 bases at J, with 10 bases in the middle. For the CDR3, the DNA is TGTGCCAGCCAAGACAGCCCGAACACCGGGGAGCTGTTTTTT. It codes for CASQDSPNTGELFF.

In regard to this clonotype: This may be a read error, as it is one base from a much larger clone. Since no conserved phenylalanine or tryptophan closes the CDR3, a read error is the likely cause. The V call is TRBV29-1, the J call TRBJ1-1; D not resolved. This CDR3 has 11 residues. From germline, CDR1 is SQVTM and CDR2 ANQGSEA. V lost 7 bases and J lost 5, with 11 bases in between. CDR3 nucleotide sequence: TGCAGCGCCTCCCAAGGGACTGAAGCTTTCTCT. Its protein is CSASQGTEAFS.

The chain employs TRBV7-3 and TRBJ1-3, with a possible D match to TRBD1 (5 bases). Germline values: CDR1 SGHTA, CDR2 FQGTGA. This CDR3 has 15 amino acids. The V end was cut by 5 bases, the J end by 0 bases, with 11 bases between. CDR3 nucleotide sequence: TGTGCCAGCAGCCGTACAGGCCTCTCTGGAAACACCATATATTTT. Translating it yields CASSRTGLSGNTIYF.